The rows below give T cell receptor beta chains drawn from one sample of a study of shared clonotypes between healthy human individuals. Libraries were prepared by immunoSEQ multiplex PCR; TCRdb keeps only in-frame clonotypes and omits some of them. The sample holds about 490,000 clones; roughly 80% are singletons and the top ten take about 12%. The sequencing sample was made of PBMCs. The source of these receptors is a woman aged 40 to 50 in good health. Some clones in this sample may be carry-over from other donors' samples. Both conserved end residues are part of each CDR3. A D gene is named only where the DNA matches it firmly. Where a row states a size, it is once, few, many or the class of an expanded clone; other rows omit it.

NA,TRBJ1-1,NA,TRBV2,CASTAGGGNTEAFF,TGTGCCAGCACCGCCGGGGGGGGGAACACTGAAGCTTTCTTT
TRBD1,TRBJ2-7,many,TRBV7-2,CASSLGATEGTGVNEQYF,TGTGCCAGCAGCTTAGGAGCTACTGAAGGGACAGGGGTTAACGAGCAGTACTTC
NA,TRBJ2-7,NA,TRBV28,CASGSFYEQYF,TGTGCCAGCGGGAGTTTCTACGAGCAGTACTTC
NA,TRBJ2-7,NA,TRBV6-5,CASTQGPNSYEQYF,TGTGCCAGCACCCAGGGGCCTAACTCCTACGAGCAGTACTTC
NA,TRBJ2-7,NA,TRBV2,CASSRDLSYEQYF,TGTGCCAGCAGCCGGGACCTCTCCTACGAGCAGTACTTC
NA,TRBJ1-2,NA,TRBV28,CAIRGGDYGYTF,TGTGCCATCCGGGGGGGGGACTATGGCTACACCTTC
TRBD1,TRBJ1-2,NA,TRBV7-2,CASSPRDSDYGYTF,TGTGCCAGCAGCCCCAGGGACAGTGACTATGGCTACACCTTC
NA,TRBJ2-1,NA,TRBV5-4,CASSLVAGNEQFF,TGTGCCAGCAGCTTGGTTGCCGGCAATGAGCAGTTCTTC
NA,TRBJ1-1,NA,TRBV5-1,CASSLIDQVAEAFF,TGCGCCAGCAGCTTGATAGATCAGGTCGCTGAAGCTTTCTTT
TRBD2,TRBJ2-7,NA,TRBV27,CASSPSPGLAVYEQYF,TGTGCCAGCAGTCCCTCGCCGGGACTAGCGGTTTACGAGCAGTACTTC
NA,TRBJ1-2,NA,TRBV9,CASSVALSAPGGYTF,TGTGCCAGCAGCGTAGCCCTCTCAGCCCCGGGGGGCTACACCTTC
NA,TRBJ1-1,NA,TRBV10-1,CASNRETEAFF,TGCGCCAGCAACCGGGAGACTGAAGCTTTCTTT
NA,TRBJ2-5,few,TRBV4-3,CASSQLPNQQETQYF,TGCGCCAGCAGCCAACTTCCGAACCAACAAGAGACCCAGTACTTC
NA,TRBJ1-1,NA,TRBV6-1,CASSEAPWGGAAFF,TGTGCCAGCAGTGAAGCGCCCTGGGGGGGTGCTGCTTTCTTT
NA,TRBJ1-2,NA,TRBV2,CASDQGYFYGYTF,TGTGCCAGCGACCAGGGGTATTTCTATGGCTACACCTTC
NA,TRBJ2-7,once,TRBV7-9,CASSTRQSEQYF,TGTGCCAGCAGCACTCGACAGAGCGAGCAGTACTTC
NA,TRBJ1-1,NA,TRBV28,CGTTPVSTEAFF,TGTGGGACAACCCCGGTTAGCACTGAAGCTTTCTTT
TRBD2,TRBJ2-1,once,TRBV6-6,CASSYGDYFYNEQFF,TGTGCCAGCAGTTACGGGGACTACTTCTACAATGAGCAGTTCTTC
NA,TRBJ2-6,NA,TRBV28,CASSLDSPSGANVLTF,TGTGCCAGCAGTTTGGACAGTCCCTCTGGGGCCAACGTCCTGACTTTC
NA,TRBJ1-5,NA,TRBV6-1,CASSEGGFSNQPQHF,TGTGCCAGCAGTGAAGGGGGATTTAGCAATCAGCCCCAGCATTTT
TRBD1,TRBJ1-2,once,TRBV7-8,CASSLAGQGIGYTF,TGTGCCAGCAGCTTAGCGGGACAGGGTATCGGGTACACCTTC
NA,TRBJ2-7,NA,TRBV5-1,CASARDPSKYEQYF,TGCGCCAGTGCCCGGGACCCTTCTAAGTACGAGCAGTACTTC
TRBD1,TRBJ2-2,NA,TRBV5-1,CASSQQGAPDTGELFF,TGCGCCAGCAGCCAACAGGGGGCGCCGGACACCGGGGAGCTGTTTTTT
NA,TRBJ2-4,NA,TRBV4-2,CASSQDQTRNIQYF,TGTGCCAGCAGCCAAGACCAAACGAGGAACATTCAGTACTTC
NA,TRBJ2-1,NA,TRBV4-3,CASSQVRGAQQFF,TGCGCCAGCAGCCAAGTGAGGGGGGCCCAGCAGTTCTTC
TRBD1,TRBJ1-6,NA,TRBV30,CAWSTPGTGGSPLHF,TGTGCCTGGAGCACGCCCGGGACAGGAGGGTCACCCCTCCACTTT
TRBD2,TRBJ2-1,few,TRBV5-1,CASASGAGGNNEQFF,TGCGCCAGCGCCTCTGGGGCGGGAGGAAACAATGAGCAGTTCTTC
NA,TRBJ2-3,many,TRBV4-1,CASSPQKVGTETDTQYF,TGCGCCAGCAGCCCCCAGAAGGTCGGGACTGAGACAGATACGCAGTATTTT
NA,TRBJ2-2,NA,TRBV15,CATALRTSNTGELFF,TGTGCCACCGCCTTGCGGACGTCGAACACCGGGGAGCTGTTTTTT
NA,TRBJ1-1,NA,TRBV6-1,CASTGGLNTEAFF,TGTGCCAGCACCGGGGGGCTGAACACTGAAGCTTTCTTT
TRBD1,TRBJ1-4,NA,TRBV19,CASRTGTDPNEKLFF,TGTGCCAGTAGAACCGGGACAGACCCTAATGAAAAACTGTTTTTT
TRBD1,TRBJ2-1,NA,TRBV6-6,CASSYAGTKGANEQFF,TGTGCCAGCAGTTACGCGGGCACTAAGGGGGCCAATGAGCAGTTCTTC
TRBD2,TRBJ2-7,NA,TRBV4-3,CASSQGLAGGSYEQYF,TGCGCCAGCAGCCAAGGGCTAGCGGGAGGGTCCTACGAGCAGTACTTC
TRBD2,TRBJ2-2,many,TRBV5-1,CASSPAGLAGGAGELFF,TGCGCCAGCAGCCCCGCTGGACTAGCGGGAGGGGCCGGGGAGCTGTTTTTT
TRBD1,TRBJ1-5,NA,TRBV28,CASRGQGVYQPQHF,TGTGCCAGCAGGGGACAGGGAGTCTATCAACCCCAGCATTTT
TRBD1,TRBJ1-5,NA,TRBV18,CASSQLQGADQPQHF,TGTGCCAGCTCACAACTCCAGGGGGCGGATCAGCCCCAGCATTTT
NA,TRBJ2-5,NA,TRBV5-1,CASSEPGGEETQYF,TGCGCCAGCAGCGAGCCCGGTGGGGAAGAGACCCAGTACTTC
NA,TRBJ2-7,NA,TRBV5-5,CASPLGVGGPRYEQYF,TGTGCCAGCCCCTTGGGCGTCGGGGGCCCCAGGTACGAGCAGTACTTC
NA,TRBJ2-2,once,TRBV7-7,CASSLDGGRRTGELFF,TGTGCCAGCAGCTTGGATGGCGGCAGACGAACCGGGGAGCTGTTTTTT
NA,TRBJ2-2,NA,TRBV28,CASTGGTNTGELFF,TGTGCCAGCACTGGGGGAACGAACACCGGGGAGCTGTTTTTT
NA,TRBJ2-2,NA,TRBV15,CATSRDLARAGELFF,TGTGCCACCAGCAGAGACCTAGCTCGGGCCGGGGAGCTGTTTTTT
NA,TRBJ1-3,NA,TRBV2,CASSESASGNTIYF,TGTGCCAGCAGTGAAAGCGCCTCTGGAAACACCATATATTTT
NA,TRBJ1-1,NA,TRBV6-5,CASSYKGYTEAFF,TGTGCCAGCAGTTACAAGGGGTACACTGAAGCTTTCTTT
NA,TRBJ2-5,once,TRBV11-2,CASSLFEGEGETQYF,TGTGCCAGCAGCTTATTTGAGGGGGAGGGAGAGACCCAGTACTTC
NA,TRBJ1-1,NA,TRBV9,CASSVANRVGTNTEAFF,TGTGCCAGCAGCGTAGCAAACAGGGTGGGGACTAACACTGAAGCTTTCTTT
NA,TRBJ1-2,NA,TRBV5-1,CASSFGLRTQRDYGYTF,TGCGCCAGCAGCTTTGGCCTTCGGACACAGCGGGACTATGGCTACACCTTC
NA,TRBJ2-7,few,TRBV15,CATSRGRALDEQYF,TGTGCCACCAGCAGAGGCAGGGCCCTGGACGAGCAGTACTTC
NA,TRBJ2-2,NA,TRBV6-5,CASSSLAGELFF,TGTGCCAGCAGTTCACTAGCCGGGGAGCTGTTTTTT
NA,TRBJ1-4,NA,TRBV7-9,CASSFGALGSEKLFF,TGTGCCAGCAGCTTTGGTGCATTGGGGTCTGAAAAACTGTTTTTT
NA,TRBJ2-5,once,TRBV25-1,CASSDFVSGGQETQYF,TGTGCCAGCAGTGATTTTGTCTCCGGGGGCCAAGAGACCCAGTACTTC
TRBD1,TRBJ1-5,NA,TRBV2,CASSEGQGGVQPQHF,TGTGCCAGCAGTGAAGGACAGGGCGGAGTTCAGCCCCAGCATTTT
NA,TRBJ2-7,NA,TRBV4-3,CASSQDLLDGDEQYF,TGCGCCAGCAGCCAAGACCTTCTCGACGGAGACGAGCAGTACTTC
NA,TRBJ1-4,NA,TRBV5-1,CASSPGVGWTTNEKLFF,TGCGCCAGCAGCCCAGGGGTTGGTTGGACAACTAATGAAAAACTGTTTTTT
TRBD2,TRBJ2-7,NA,TRBV5-6,CASSLVTSGTYEQYF,TGTGCCAGCAGCTTGGTGACTAGCGGTACCTACGAGCAGTACTTC
TRBD1,TRBJ1-1,NA,TRBV10-3,CAISEEPGQGRMNTEASF,TGTGCCATCAGCGAGGAGCCGGGACAGGGGAGGATGAACACTGAAGCTTCCTTT